The present entry profiles one T cell receptor (beta chain) with its context. Antigen unknown. The data were taken from a study of shared clonotypes between healthy human individuals. Study summary: Used for every donor were three CD4 naive, three CD4 memory, two CD8 naive and one CD8 memory plate. Study results and limitations: Clonotype sharing across donors was expected to vary with sequencing depth.

In the study's own analysis: Filtering differed, since immunoSEQ gave only junction sequences and no quality scores. The assay was immunoSEQ multiplex PCR, and TCRdb's table has in-frame clones only and misses some. That table supplies the V and J calls and clone size; D and trimming were determined from the DNA. Of over 700,000 clones in the sample, roughly 72% were seen once. What was sequenced was memory CD4+ T cells sorted from blood. Documented subset: CD45RA-negative fraction. The receptor was derived from a woman aged 30 to 39 in good health.

CDR3 sequence: CASSPNKGVNPYEQYF. CDR3 DNA sequence: TGCGCCAGCAGCCCCAACAAGGGGGTGAACCCCTACGAGCAGTACTTC. The gene calls are TRBV5-1 and TRBJ2-7; D perhaps matches TRBD1 (6 bases). Germline V gene data show CDR1 as SGHRS and CDR2 as YFSETQ. CDR3 length equals 16 residues. V lost 4 bases, J lost 2 bases, and 19 bases lay in between.